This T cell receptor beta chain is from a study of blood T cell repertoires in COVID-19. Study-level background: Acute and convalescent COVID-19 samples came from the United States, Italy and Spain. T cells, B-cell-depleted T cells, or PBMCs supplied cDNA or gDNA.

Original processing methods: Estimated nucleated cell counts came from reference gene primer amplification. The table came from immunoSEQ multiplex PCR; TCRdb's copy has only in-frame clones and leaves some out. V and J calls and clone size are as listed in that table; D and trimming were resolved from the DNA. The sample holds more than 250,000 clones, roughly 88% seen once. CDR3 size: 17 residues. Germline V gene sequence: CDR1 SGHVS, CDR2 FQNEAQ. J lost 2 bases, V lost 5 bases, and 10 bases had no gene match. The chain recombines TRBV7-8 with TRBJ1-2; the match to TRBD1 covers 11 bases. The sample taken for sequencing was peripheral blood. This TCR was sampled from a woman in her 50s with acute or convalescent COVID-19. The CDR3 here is CASSKRAGTGGNYGYTF. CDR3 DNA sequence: TGTGCCAGCAGCAAACGAGCTGGGACAGGGGGGAACTATGGCTACACCTTC.